This T cell receptor beta chain comes out of a study of human T cells and chemical hapten exposure. For the study at large: Diphenylcyclopropenone, dosed weekly to the scalp, was given to patients throughout the roughly 23-week study.

TCRdb redid the calling of the RACE reads with MiXCR, one entry per CDR3 protein. The sample holds 380,000 or so distinct CDR3 sequences; 5% to 6.5% are singletons and the top ten take about 8.2%. As to time point: pre-sensitization, week 0. The treatment is: therapeutic diphenylcyclopropenone sensitization with weekly scalp DPC. This TCR was sampled from a woman under 30 with alopecia areata. Some clones in this sample may be carry-over from other donors' samples. Specimen: whole blood, collected in connection with sensitization to the hapten diphenylcyclopropenone (DPC).

The CDR3 sequence: CASSQDQLARGMAFF. The CDR3 DNA reads TGTGCCAGCAGCCAAGATCAATTGGCCAGGGGAATGGCTTTCTTT. The V call is TRBV4-2, the J call TRBJ1-1; a possible D gene is TRBD1 (6 bases). Between the trimmed V and J ends, which lost 0 bases and 11 bases, there was a span of 19 bases. The germline V gene encodes CDR1 LGHNA and CDR2 YNFKEQ. The CDR3 consists of 15 residues.